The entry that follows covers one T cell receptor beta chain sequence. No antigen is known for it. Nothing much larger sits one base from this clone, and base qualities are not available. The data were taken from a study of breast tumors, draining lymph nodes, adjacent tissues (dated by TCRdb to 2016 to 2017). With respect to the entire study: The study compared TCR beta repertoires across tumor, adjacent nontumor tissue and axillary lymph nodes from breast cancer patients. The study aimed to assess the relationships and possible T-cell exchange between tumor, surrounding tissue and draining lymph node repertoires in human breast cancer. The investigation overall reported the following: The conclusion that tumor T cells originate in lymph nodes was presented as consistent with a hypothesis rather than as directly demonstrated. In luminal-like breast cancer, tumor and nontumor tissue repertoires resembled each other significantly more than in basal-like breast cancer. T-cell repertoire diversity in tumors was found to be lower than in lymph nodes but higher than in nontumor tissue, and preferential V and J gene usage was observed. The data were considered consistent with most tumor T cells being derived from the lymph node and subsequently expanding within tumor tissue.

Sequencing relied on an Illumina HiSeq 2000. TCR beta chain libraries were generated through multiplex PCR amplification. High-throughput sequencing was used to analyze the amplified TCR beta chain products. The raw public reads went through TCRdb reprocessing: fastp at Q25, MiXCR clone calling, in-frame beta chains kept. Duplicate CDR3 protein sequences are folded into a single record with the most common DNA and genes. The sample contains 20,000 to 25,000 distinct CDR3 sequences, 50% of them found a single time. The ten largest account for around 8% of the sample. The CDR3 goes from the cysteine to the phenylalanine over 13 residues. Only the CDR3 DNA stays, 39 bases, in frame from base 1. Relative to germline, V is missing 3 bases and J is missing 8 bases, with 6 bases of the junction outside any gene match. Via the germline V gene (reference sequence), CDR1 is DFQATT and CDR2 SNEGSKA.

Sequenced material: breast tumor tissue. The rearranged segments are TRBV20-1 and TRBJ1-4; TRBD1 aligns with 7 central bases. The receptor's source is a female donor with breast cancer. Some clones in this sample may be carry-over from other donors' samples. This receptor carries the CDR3 CSARGQLSEKLFF. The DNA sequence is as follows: TGCAGTGCTAGGGGACAGCTGTCAGAAAAACTGTTTTTT.